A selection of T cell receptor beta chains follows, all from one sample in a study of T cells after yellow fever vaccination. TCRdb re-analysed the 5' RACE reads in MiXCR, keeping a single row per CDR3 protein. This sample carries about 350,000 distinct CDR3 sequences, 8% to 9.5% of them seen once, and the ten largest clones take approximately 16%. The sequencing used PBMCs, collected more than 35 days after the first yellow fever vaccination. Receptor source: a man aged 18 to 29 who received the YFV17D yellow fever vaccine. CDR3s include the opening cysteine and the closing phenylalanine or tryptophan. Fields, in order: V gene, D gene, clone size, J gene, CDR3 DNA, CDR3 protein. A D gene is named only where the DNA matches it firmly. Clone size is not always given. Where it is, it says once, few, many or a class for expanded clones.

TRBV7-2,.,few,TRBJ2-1,TGTGCCAGCAGCCCCTCTGGGAGGGGGCAGCAGTTCTTC,CASSPSGRGQQFF
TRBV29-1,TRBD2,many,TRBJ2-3,TGCAGCGTTGAAGAGGCGGGGGAAACAGATACGCAGTATTTT,CSVEEAGETDTQYF
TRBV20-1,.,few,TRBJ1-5,TGCAGTGCTAGAGAGGAGGATGGGCAGCCCCAGCATTTT,CSAREEDGQPQHF
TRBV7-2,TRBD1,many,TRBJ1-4,TGTGCCAGCAGCCAGAGGACAGGGAGGAATGAAAAACTGTTTTTT,CASSQRTGRNEKLFF
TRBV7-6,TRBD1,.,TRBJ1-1,TGTGCCAGCAGCTACCGGGACAGGGACACTGAAGCTTTCTTT,CASSYRDRDTEAFF
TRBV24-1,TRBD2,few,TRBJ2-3,TGTGCCACCAGTTCCGGGACTAGCGGCTACACAGATACGCAGTATTTT,CATSSGTSGYTDTQYF
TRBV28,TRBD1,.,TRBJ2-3,TGTGCCAGCAGTTCCCCGGGACAGGCGAACACAGATACGCAGTATTTT,CASSSPGQANTDTQYF
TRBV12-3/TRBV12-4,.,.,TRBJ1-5,TGTGCCAGCGGAAGTTCCAATCAGCCCCAGCATTTT,CASGSSNQPQHF
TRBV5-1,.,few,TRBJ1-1,TGCGCCAGCAGCTTGGAGGTCTGGAACACTGAAGCTTTCTTT,CASSLEVWNTEAFF
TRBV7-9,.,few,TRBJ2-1,TGTGCCACGGGGGAACAGTACAATGAGCAGTTCTTC,CATGEQYNEQFF
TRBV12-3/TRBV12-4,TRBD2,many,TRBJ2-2,TGTGCCAGCAGTCCTCTCGGACTAGCGGGGGAGGGGGAGCTGTTTTTT,CASSPLGLAGEGELFF
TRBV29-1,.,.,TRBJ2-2,TGCAGCGTTAAAGCCACGAACACCGGGGAGCTGTTTTTT,CSVKATNTGELFF
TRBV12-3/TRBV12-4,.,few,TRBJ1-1,TGTGCCAGCAGCCAACAACAGGGAGTCACTGAAGCTTTCTTT,CASSQQQGVTEAFF
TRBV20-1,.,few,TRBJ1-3,TGCAGTGCTAGGCATGCTGGGAAGGGAAACACCATATATTTT,CSARHAGKGNTIYF
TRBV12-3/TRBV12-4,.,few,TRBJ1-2,TGTGCCAGCACTTATGGGCTAGGGCAGGGGAAGTATGGCTACACCTTC,CASTYGLGQGKYGYTF
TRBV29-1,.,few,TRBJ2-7,TGCAGCGTTGCACAGTCCTCCTACGAGCAGTACTTC,CSVAQSSYEQYF
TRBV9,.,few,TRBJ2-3,TGTGCCAGCAGCGTAACAAGGGGCACAGATACGCAGTATTTT,CASSVTRGTDTQYF
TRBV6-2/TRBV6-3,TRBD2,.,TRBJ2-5,TGTGCCAGCAGTTCCTTCCGGCTAGCGGGGAACCAAGAGACCCAGTACTTC,CASSSFRLAGNQETQYF
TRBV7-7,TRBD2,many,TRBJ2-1,TGTGCTAGCAGCCCTTTCGGGGGGGCCCCCAATGAGCAGTTCTTC,CASSPFGGAPNEQFF
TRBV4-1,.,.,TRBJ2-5,TGCGCCAGCTCTCCACGTCCCGGGCCCCGAGAGACCAAGTACTTC,CASSPRPGPRETKYF
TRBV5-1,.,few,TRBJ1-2,TGCGCCAGCAGCTTGGCCGCCGCGGGGGACTATGGCTACACCTTC,CASSLAAAGDYGYTF
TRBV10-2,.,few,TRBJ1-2,TGCGCCAGCAGGCCCGGTGGTAACTATGGCTACACCTTC,CASRPGGNYGYTF
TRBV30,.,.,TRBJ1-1,TGTGCCTGGAGCCTAGTGACAGCAGGTACTGAAGCTTTCTTT,CAWSLVTAGTEAFF
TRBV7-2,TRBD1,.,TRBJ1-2,TGTGCCAGCAGCTCTAAGACAGGGGGCTATGGCTACACCTTC,CASSSKTGGYGYTF
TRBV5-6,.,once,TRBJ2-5,TGTGCCAGCAGCCTGGGACACGAGACCCAGTACTTC,CASSLGHETQYF
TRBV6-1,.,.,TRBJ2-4,TGTGCCAGCAGCCCCAATAGCGACACAGGGCTGCAAAACATTCAGTACTTC,CASSPNSDTGLQNIQYF
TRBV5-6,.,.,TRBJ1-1,TGTGCCAGCAGCCAAGATACAGGTGAGAACACTGAAGCTTTCTTT,CASSQDTGENTEAFF
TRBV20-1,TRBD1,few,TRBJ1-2,TGCAGTGCTAGTAGTCTACAGGGGGCAGTCGGCTACACCTTC,CSASSLQGAVGYTF
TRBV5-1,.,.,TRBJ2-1,TGCGCCAGCAGCGGGTGGCGGGGGCCTAGGAACTACAATGAGCAGTTCTTC,CASSGWRGPRNYNEQFF
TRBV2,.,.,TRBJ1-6,TGTGCCTTGACGAGGACAGTTCCCCTTGAGGGTTCACCCCTCCACTTT,CALTRTVPLEGSPLHF
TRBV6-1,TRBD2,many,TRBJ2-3,TGTGCCAGCAGTCGACTAGCGGGGACCACAGATACGCAGTATTTT,CASSRLAGTTDTQYF
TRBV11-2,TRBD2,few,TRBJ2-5,TGTGCCAGCAGCTTAATGGCGACTAGCGGGGGGGCGCCTTGGACCCAGTACTTC,CASSLMATSGGAPWTQYF
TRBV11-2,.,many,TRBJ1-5,TGTGCCAGCAGCTTCTGTGGGGGGATGGGCAATCAGCCCCAGCATTTT,CASSFCGGMGNQPQHF
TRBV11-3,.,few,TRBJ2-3,TGTGCCAGCAGCTTAGATCAGACGGGGACTAGCACAGATACGCAGTATTTT,CASSLDQTGTSTDTQYF
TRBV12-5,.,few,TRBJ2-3,TGTGCTAGTGGTTCGTCGGCCCAGGGACGCACAGATACGCAGTATTTT,CASGSSAQGRTDTQYF
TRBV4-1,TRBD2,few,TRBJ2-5,TGCGCCAGCAGCCAACGGGGGGGTTTCCAAGAGACCCAGTACTTC,CASSQRGGFQETQYF
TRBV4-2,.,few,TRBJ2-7,TGTGCCAGCAGCCGGGTGCTGAGGACCCTCCCCGGGGTGCCCTACGAGCAGTACTTC,CASSRVLRTLPGVPYEQYF
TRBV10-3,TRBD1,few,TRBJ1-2,TGCGCCACCGGGACAGGGGAAGGATATGGCTACACCTTC,CATGTGEGYGYTF
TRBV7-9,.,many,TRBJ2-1,TGTGCCAGCAGCTTAGATCAGGGAAGAACGTATGAGCAGTTCTTC,CASSLDQGRTYEQFF
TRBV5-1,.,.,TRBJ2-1,TGCGCCAGCAACTTGGGTTCCCTGGGAGAGCAGTTCTTC,CASNLGSLGEQFF
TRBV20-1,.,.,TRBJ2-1,TGCAGTGCTAGTCTTCCTCGGTGGAATGAGCAGTTCTTC,CSASLPRWNEQFF
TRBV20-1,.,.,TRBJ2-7,TGCAGTGCTAGCCGTAGCTTATGGTCCTACGAGCAGTACTTC,CSASRSLWSYEQYF
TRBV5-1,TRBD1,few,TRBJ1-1,TGCGCCAGCAGCCAGGCAACAGGGGGAACTGAAGCTTTCTTT,CASSQATGGTEAFF
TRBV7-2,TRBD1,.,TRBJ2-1,TGTGCCAGCTCCATACCCTTGGGACAGTACTTCTTC,CASSIPLGQYFF
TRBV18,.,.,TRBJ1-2,TGTGCCAGCTCACGACAAGTGACGGCCGGTACAGGCTATGGCTACACCTTC,CASSRQVTAGTGYGYTF
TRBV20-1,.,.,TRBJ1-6,TGCTGTGCTAGATCAACAGTACAGGGCAATAATTCACCCCTCCACTTT,CCARSTVQGNNSPLHF
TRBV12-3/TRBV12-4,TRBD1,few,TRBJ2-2,TGTGCCAGCAGCCCCGGACAGGGCCTGGACACCGGGGAGCTGTTTTTT,CASSPGQGLDTGELFF
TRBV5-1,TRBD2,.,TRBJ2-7,TGCGCCAGCAGCTTCAGACTAGCGGGGGACTACGAGCAGTACTTC,CASSFRLAGDYEQYF
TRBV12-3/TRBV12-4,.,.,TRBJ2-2,TGTGCCAGCAGTTTGGTTTGGCAAGCCGGGGAGCTGTTTTTT,CASSLVWQAGELFF
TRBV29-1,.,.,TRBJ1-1,TGCAGCGTCTACAAGGGGTATGATGAAGCTTTCTTT,CSVYKGYDEAFF